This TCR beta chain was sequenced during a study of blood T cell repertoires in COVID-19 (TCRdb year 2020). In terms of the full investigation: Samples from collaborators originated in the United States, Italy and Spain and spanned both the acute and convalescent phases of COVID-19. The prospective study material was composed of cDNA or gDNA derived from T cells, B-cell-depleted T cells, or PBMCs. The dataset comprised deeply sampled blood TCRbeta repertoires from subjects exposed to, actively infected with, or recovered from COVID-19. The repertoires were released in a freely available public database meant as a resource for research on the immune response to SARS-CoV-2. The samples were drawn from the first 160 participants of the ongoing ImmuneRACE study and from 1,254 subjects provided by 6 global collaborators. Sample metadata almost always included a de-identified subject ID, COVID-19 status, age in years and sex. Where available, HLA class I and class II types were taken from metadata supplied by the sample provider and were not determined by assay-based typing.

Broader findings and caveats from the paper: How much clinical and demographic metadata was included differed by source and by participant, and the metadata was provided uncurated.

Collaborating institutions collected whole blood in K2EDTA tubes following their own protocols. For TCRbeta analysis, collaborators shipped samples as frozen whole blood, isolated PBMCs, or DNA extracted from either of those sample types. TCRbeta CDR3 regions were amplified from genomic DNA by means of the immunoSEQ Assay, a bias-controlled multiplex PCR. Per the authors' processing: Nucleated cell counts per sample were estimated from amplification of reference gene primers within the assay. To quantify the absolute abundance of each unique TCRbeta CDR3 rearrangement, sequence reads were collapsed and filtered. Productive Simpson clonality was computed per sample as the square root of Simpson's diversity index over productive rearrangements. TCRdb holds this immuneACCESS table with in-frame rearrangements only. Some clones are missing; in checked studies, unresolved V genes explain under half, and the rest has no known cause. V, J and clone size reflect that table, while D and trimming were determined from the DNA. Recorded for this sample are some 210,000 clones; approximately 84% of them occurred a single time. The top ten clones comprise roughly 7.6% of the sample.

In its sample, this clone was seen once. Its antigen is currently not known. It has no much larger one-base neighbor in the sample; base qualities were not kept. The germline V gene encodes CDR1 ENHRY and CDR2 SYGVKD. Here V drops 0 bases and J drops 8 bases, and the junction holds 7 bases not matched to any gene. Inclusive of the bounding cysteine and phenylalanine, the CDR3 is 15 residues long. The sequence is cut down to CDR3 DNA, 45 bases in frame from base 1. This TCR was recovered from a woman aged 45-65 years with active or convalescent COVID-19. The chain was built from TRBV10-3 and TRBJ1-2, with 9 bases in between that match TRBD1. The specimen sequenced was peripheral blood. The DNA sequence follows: TGTGCCATCAGTGAGTCCGCGGGGACAGGGCAAGGCTACACCTTC. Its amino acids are CAISESAGTGQGYTF.